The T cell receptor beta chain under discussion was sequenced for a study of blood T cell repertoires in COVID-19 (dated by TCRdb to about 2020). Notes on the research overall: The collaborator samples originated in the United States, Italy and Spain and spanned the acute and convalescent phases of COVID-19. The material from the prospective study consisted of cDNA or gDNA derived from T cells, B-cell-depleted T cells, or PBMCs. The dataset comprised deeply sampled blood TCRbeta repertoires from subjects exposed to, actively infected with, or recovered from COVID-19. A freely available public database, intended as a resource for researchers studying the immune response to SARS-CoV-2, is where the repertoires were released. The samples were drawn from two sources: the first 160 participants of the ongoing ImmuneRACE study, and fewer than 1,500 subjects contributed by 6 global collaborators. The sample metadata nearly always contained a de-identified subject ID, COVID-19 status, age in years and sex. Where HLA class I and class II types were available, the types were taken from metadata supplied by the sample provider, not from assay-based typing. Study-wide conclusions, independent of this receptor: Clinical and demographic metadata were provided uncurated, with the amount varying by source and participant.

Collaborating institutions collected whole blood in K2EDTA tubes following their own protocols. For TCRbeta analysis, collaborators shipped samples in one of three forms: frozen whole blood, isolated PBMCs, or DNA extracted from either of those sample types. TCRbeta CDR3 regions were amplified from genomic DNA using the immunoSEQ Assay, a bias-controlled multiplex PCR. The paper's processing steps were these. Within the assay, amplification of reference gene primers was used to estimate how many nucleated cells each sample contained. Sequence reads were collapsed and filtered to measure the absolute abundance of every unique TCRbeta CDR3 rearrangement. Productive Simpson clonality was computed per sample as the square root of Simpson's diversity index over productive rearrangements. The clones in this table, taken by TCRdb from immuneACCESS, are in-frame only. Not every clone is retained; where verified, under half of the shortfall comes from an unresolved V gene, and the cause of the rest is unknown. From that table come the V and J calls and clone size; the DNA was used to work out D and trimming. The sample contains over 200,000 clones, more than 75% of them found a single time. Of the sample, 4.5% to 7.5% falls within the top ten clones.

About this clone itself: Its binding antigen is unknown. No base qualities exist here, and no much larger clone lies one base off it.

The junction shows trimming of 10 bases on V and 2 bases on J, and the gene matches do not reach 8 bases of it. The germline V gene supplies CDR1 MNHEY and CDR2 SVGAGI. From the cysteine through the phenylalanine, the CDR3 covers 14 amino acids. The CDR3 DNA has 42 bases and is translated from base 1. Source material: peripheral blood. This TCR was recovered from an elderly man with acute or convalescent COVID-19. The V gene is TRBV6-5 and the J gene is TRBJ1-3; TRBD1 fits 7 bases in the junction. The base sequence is TGTGCCACTAATGACAGGGCAGCTGGAAACACCATATATTTT. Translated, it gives CATNDRAAGNTIYF.